The clone carrying this T cell receptor (beta chain) was counted a single time. The target antigen is unknown. The data derive from a study of shared clonotypes between healthy human individuals. About the research overall: Each donor's CD4 naive and CD4 memory cells filled three plates apiece, CD8 naive two, and CD8 memory one.

Trimming took off 1 base at V and 1 base at J, with 9 bases between the two ends. Per the germline V gene, CDR1 is SGHRS and CDR2 is YFSETQ. The CDR3 extends over 16 amino acids. The study, taken as a whole, reports: Memory subsets generally showed lower estimated richness than naive subsets.

Every subset had its genomic DNA shared out evenly among several immunoSEQ plates. Some clones are missing from TCRdb's copy, which holds only in-frame ones; the method was immunoSEQ multiplex PCR. The sample contains about 700,000 clones, 74% of which appear only once. This chain uses TRBV5-1 with TRBJ2-6; tentatively, D is TRBD1 (5 bases). Material for sequencing was memory CD4+ T cells sorted from blood. As for subset: CD45RA-negative fraction. This clonotype was sampled from a woman aged 30 to 39 in good health. The CDR3 loop reads CASSLLAGSGANVLTF. Written as DNA, the CDR3 is TGCGCCAGCAGCTTGTTGGCAGGGTCTGGGGCCAACGTCCTGACTTTC.